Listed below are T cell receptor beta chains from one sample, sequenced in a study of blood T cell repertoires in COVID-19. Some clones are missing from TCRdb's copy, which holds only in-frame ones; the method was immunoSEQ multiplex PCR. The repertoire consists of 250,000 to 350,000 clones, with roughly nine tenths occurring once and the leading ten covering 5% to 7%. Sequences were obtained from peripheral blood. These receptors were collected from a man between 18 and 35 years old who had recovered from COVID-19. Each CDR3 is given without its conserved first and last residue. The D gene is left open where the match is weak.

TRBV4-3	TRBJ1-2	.	ASSQDQRVNYGYT
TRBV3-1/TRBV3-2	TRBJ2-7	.	ASSQVNSYEQY
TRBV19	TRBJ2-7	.	ASSIGGAFPGEQY
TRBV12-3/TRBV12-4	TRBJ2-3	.	ASSLRGAVGQY
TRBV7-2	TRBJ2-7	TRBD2	ASSPSGAYEQY
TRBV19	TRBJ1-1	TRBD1	ASSIWTGAPRGYTEAF
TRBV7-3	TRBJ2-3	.	ASSPSGKTQY
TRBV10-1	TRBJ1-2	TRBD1	ASSSGQHYGYT
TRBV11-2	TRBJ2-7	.	ASSLDRELYEQY
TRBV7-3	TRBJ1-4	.	ASSLGRGANEKLF
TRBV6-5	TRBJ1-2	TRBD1	ASSFSGGNYGYT
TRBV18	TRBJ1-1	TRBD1	ASSAGTGALDTEAF
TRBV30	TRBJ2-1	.	AWSSLTEPHEQF
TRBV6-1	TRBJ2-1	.	ASSAYTVAVPSHNEQF
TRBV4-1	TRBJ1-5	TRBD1	ASSQGEGGEGPQH
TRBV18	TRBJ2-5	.	ASSPLIRGEQETQY
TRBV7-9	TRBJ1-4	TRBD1	ASSPHYRGIDEKLF
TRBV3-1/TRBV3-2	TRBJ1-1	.	ASSRNGLTEAF
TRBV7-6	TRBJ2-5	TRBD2	ASSVSSGGAGETQY
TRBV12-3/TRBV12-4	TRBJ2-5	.	ASSRTDQETQY
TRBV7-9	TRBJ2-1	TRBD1	ASSRYRGEVINEQF
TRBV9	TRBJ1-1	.	ASSLGLGASSNTEAF